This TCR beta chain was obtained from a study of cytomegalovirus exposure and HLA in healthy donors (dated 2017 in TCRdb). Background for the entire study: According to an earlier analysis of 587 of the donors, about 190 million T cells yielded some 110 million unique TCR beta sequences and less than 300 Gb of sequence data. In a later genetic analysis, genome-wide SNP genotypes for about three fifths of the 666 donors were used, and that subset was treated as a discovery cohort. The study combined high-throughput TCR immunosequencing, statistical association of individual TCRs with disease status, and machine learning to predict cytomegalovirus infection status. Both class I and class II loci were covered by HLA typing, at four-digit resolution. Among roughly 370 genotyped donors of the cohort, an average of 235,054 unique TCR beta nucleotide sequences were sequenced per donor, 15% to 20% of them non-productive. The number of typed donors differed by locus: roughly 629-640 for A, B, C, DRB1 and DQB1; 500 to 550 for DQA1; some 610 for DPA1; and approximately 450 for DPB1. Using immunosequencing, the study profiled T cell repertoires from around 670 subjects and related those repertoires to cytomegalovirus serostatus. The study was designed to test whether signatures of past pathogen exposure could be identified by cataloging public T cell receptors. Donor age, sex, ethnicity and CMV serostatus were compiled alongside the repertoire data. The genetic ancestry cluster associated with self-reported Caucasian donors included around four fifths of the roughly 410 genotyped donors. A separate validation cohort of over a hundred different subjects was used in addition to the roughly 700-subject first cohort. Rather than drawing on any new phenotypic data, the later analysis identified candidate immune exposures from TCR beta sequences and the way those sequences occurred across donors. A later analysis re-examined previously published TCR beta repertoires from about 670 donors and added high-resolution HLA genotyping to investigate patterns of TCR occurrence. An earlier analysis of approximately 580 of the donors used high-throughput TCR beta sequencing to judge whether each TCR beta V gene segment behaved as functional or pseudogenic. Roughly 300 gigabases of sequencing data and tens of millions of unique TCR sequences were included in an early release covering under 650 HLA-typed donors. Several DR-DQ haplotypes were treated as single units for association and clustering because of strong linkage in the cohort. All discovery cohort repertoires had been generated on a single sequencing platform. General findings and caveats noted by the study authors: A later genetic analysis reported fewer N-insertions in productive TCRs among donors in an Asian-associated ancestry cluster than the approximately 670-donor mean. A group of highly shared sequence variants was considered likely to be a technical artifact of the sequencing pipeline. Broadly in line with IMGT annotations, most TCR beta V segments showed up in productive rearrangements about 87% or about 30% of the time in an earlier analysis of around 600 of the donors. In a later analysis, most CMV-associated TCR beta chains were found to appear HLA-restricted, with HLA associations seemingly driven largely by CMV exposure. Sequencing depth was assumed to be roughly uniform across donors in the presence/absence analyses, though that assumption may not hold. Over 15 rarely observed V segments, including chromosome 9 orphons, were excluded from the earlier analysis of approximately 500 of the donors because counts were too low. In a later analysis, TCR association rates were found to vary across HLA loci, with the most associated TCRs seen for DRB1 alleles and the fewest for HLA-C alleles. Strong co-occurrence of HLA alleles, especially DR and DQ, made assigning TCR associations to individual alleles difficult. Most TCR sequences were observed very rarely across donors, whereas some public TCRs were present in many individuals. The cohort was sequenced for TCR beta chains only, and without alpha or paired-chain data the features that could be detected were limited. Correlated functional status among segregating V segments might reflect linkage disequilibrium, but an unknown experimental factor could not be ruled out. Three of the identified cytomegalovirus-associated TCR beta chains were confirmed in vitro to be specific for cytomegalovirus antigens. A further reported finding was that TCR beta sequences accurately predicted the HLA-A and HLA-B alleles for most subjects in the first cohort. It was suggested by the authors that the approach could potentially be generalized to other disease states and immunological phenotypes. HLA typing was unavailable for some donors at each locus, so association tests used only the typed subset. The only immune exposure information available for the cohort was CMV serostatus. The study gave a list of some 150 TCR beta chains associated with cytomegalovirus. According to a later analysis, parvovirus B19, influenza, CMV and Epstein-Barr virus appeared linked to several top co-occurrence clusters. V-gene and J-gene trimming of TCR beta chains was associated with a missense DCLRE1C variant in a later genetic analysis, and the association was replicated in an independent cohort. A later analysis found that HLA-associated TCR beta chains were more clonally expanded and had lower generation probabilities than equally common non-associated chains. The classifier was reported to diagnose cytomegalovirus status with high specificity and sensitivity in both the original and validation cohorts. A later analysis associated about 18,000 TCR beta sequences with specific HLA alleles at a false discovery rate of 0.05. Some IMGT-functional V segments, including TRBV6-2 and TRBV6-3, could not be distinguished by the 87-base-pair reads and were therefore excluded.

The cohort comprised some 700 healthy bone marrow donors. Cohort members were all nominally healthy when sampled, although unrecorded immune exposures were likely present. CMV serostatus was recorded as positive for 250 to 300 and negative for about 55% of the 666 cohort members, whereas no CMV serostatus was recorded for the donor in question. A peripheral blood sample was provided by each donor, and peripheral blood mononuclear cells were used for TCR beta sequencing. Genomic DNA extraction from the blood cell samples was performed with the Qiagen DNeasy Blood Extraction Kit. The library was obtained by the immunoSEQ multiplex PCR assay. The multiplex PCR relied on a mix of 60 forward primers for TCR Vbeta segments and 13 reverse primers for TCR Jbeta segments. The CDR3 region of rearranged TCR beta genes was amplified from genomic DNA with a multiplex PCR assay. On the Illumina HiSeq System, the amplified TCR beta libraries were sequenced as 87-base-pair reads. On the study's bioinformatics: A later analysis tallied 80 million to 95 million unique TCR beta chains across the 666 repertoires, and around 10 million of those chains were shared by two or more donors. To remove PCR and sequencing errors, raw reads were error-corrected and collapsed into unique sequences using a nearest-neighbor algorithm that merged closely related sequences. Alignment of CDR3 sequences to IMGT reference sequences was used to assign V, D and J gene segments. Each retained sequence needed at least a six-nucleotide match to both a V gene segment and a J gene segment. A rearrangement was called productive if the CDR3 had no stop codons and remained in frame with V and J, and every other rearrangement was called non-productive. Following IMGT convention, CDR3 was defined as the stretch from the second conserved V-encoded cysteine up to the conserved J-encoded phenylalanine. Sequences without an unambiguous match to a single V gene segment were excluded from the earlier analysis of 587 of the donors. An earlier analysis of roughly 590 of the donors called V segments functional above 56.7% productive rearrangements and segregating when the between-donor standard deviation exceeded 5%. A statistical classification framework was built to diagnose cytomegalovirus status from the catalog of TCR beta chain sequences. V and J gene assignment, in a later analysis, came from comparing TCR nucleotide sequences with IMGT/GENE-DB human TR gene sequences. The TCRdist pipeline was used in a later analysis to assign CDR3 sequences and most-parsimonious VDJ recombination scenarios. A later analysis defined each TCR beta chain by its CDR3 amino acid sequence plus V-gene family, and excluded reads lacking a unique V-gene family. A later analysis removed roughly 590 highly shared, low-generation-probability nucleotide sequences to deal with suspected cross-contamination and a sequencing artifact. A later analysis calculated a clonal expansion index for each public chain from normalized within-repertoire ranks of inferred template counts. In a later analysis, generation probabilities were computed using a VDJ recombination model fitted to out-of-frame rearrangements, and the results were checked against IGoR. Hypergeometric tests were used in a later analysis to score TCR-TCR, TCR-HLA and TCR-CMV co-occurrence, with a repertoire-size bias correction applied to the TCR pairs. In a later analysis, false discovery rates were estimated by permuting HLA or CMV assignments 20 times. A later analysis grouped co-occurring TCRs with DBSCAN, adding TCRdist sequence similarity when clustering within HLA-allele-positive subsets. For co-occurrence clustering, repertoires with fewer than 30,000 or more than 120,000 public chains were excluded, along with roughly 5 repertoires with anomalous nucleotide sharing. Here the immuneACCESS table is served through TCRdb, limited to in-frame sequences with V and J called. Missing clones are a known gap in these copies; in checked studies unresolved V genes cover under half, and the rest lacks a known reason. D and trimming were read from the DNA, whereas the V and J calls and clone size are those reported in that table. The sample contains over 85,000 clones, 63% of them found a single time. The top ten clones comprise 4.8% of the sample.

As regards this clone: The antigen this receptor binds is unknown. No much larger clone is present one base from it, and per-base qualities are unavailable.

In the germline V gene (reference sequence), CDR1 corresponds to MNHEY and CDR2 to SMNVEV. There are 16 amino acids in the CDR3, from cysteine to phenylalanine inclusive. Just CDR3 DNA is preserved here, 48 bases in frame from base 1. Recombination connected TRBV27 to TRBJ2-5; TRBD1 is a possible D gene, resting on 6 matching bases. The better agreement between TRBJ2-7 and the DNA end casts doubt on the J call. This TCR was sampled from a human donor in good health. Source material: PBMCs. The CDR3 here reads CASSLGLGDNSYEQYF. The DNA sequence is TGTGCCAGCAGCCTAGGTCTTGGGGACAACTCCTACGAGCAGTACTTC.